The T cell receptor beta chain described here comes from a study of blood T cells in healthy people across ages. Findings of the study overall: CMV status of donors was unknown, possibly confounding expanded clonotype changes. A strong correlation was seen between TCR beta diversity and naive T cell percentage.

Looked up from germline, CDR1 is ENHRY and CDR2 is SYGVKD. CDR3 length: 13 residues. With 4 bases removed from V and 9 bases from J, the gap between germline ends came to 13 bases. The donors, all healthy, were Caucasians living in Russia, aged roughly 6 to 95. Isolation of PBMCs gave at least 6 million cells per sample. Note on this clonotype: Its antigen remains unidentified.

PCR was performed a second time for roughly 7 to 12 cycles using a sample-barcoded 5' primer and a J-beta primer mix. TCRdb fed the 5' RACE reads into MiXCR, producing one record per CDR3 protein. Among hundreds of thousands of distinct CDR3 sequences listed, about half were seen once. The origin of this receptor is a woman aged 55-69 years in good health. The sequenced material came from blood. The chain combines TRBV10-3 with TRBJ2-1; D might be TRBD1 (7 bases). The CDR3 nucleotides read TGTGCCATCAGTGCGCCAGGGGGGCTTGAGCAGTTCTTC. Translating gives CAISAPGGLEQFF.